The clone carrying this T cell receptor beta chain showed up many times. The sample belongs to a study of regulatory T cells in long-lasting Graves disease. Combining iRepertoire HTBI primers with Arm-PCR of CDR3 regions, the authors built TCR beta libraries. TCRdb re-called the multiplex PCR reads through MiXCR, storing one row per CDR3 protein. Of about 540,000 distinct CDR3 sequences in the sample, about 13% are singletons; the top ten hold roughly 10%. Germline V CDR1 and CDR2: MGHRA, YSYEKL. CDR3 length: 15 residues. With 3 bases removed from V and 0 bases from J, the gap between germline ends came to 11 bases. The time point is: newly diagnosed GD, antithyroid drugs for less than 3 months. PBMC RNA was the source of the TCR library. This sample was also put to use in a study of T cells in Graves' hyperthyroidism and ophthalmopathy. This second report adds: Every diagnosis used clinical symptoms, serum thyroxine and TRAb, thyroid ultrasound and orbital computed tomography. Among thyroid clonotypes expanded above 0.001, most also appeared in blood.

The J gene is TRBJ1-1, the V gene TRBV4-1; tentatively, D is TRBD1 (5 bases). The source material was peripheral blood mononuclear cells (PBMCs), sampled at new diagnosis, from a patient treated with antithyroid drugs. This sequence originates from a man aged 25-45 years with Graves disease. DNA of the CDR3: TGCGCCAGCAGCCAGGGGGACCGACTGAACACTGAAGCTTTCTTT. Translation: CASSQGDRLNTEAFF.